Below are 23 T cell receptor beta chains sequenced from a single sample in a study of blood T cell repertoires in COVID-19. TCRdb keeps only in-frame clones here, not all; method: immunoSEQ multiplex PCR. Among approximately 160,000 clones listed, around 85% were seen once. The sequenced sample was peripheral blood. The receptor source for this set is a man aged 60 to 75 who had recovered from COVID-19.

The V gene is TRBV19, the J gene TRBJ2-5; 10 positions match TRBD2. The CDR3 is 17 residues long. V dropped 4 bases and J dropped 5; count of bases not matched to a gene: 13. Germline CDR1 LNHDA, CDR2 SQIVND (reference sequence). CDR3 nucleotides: TGTGCCAGTAGTACCCCACCCATAGCGGGGGGCCGGGAGACCCAGTACTTC. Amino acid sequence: CASSTPPIAGGRETQYF.

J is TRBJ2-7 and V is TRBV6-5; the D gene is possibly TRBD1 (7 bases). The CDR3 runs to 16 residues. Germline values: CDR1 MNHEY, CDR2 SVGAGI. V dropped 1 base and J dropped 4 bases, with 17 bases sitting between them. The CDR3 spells CASSYYSPQGGYEQYF. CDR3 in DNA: TGTGCCAGCAGTTACTACTCCCCGCAGGGGGGTTACGAGCAGTACTTC.

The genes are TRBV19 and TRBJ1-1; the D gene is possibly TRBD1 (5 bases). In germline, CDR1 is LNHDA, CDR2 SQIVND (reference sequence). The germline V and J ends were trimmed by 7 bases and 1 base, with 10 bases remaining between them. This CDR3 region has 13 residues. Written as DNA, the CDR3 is TGTGCCAGTATATTGCAGGGGAACACTGAAGCTTTCTTT. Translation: CASILQGNTEAFF. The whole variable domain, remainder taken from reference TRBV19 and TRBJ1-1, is DGGITQSPKYLFRKEGQNVTLSCEQNLNHDAMYWYRQDPGQGLRLIYYSQIVNDFQKGDIAEGYSVSREKKESFPLTVTSAQKNPTAFYLCASILQGNTEAFFGQGTRLTVV.

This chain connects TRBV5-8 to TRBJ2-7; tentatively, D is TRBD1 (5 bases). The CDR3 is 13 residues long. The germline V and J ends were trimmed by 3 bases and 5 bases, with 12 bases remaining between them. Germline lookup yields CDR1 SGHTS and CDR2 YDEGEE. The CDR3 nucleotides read TGTGCCAGCAGCTCGACAGAGACGAACGAGCAGTACTTC. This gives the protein CASSSTETNEQYF. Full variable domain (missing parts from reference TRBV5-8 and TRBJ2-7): EAGVTQSPTHLIKTRGQQATLRCSPISGHTSVYWYQQALGLGLQFLLWYDEGEERNRGNFPPRFSGRQFPNYSSELNVNALELEDSALYLCASSSTETNEQYFGPGTRLTVT.

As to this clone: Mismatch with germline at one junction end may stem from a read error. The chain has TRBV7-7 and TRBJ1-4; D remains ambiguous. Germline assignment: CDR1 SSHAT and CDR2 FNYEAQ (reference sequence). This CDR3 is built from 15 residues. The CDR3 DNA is TGTGCTAGCAGCTTAGGGAGAGACCCTAATGAAAAACTGTTTTTT. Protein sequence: CASSLGRDPNEKLFF.

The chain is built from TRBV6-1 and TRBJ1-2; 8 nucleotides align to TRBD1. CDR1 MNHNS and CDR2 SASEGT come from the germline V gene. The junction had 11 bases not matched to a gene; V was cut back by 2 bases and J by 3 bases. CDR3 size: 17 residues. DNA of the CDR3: TGTGCCAGCAGTGAATTCGGGACAGGCCGAAACTACTATGGCTACACCTTC. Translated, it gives CASSEFGTGRNYYGYTF.

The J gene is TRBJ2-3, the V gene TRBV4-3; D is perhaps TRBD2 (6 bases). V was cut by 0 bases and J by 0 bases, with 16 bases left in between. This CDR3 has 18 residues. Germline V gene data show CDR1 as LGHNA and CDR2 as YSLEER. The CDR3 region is CASSQDRVAESSTDTQYF. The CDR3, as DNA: TGCGCCAGCAGCCAAGATAGGGTAGCGGAATCTAGCACAGATACGCAGTATTTT.

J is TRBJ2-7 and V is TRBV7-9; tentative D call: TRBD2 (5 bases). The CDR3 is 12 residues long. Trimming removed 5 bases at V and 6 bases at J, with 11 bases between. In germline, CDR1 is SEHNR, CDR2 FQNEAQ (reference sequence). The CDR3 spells CASSTSGIEQYF. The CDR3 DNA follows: TGTGCCAGCAGCACGTCGGGGATCGAGCAGTACTTC.

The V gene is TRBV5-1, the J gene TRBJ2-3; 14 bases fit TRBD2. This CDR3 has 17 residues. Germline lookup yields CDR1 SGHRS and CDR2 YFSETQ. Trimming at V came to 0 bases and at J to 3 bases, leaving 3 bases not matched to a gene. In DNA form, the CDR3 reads TGCGCCAGCAGCTTGGGACTAGCGGGGGGGCCGACAGATACGCAGTATTTT. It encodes CASSLGLAGGPTDTQYF.

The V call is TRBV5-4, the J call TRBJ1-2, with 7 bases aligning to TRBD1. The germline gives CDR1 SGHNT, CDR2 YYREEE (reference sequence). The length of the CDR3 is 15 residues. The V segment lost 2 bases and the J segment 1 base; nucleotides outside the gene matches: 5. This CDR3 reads CASSLGQGDNYGYTF. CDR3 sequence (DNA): TGTGCCAGCAGCTTAGGTCAGGGGGATAACTATGGCTACACCTTC. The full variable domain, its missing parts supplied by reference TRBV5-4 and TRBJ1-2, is ETGVTQSPTHLIKTRGQQVTLRCSSQSGHNTVSWYQQALGQGPQFIFQYYREEENGRGNFPPRFSGLQFPNYSSELNVNALELDDSALYLCASSLGQGDNYGYTFGSGTRLTVV.

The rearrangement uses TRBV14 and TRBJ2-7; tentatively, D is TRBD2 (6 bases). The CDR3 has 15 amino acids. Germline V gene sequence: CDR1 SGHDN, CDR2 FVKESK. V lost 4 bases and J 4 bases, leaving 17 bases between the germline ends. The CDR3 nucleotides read TGTGCCAGCAGCCCCAGCGGAACTAGCCGGTACGAGCAGTACTTC. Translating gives CASSPSGTSRYEQYF.

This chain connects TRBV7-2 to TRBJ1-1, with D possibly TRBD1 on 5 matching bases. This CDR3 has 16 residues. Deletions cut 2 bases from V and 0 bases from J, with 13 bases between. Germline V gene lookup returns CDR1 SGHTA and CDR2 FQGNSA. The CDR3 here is CASSLSAGSVNTEAFF. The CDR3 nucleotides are TGTGCCAGCAGCTTATCGGCAGGGTCGGTGAACACTGAAGCTTTCTTT.

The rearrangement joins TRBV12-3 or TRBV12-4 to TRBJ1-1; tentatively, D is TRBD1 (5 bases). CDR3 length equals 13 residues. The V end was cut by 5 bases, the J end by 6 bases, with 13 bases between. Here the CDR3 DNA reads TGTGCCAGCAGTCTCATAGGGGAATCTGAAGCTTTCTTT. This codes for CASSLIGESEAFF.

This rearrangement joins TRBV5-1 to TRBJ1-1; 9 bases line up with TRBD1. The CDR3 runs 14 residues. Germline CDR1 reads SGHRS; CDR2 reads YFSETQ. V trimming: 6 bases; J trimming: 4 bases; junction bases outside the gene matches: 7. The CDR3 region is CASTTGGMATEAFF. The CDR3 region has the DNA TGCGCCAGCACTACAGGGGGCATGGCCACTGAAGCTTTCTTT. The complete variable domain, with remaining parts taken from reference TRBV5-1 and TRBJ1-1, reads KAGVTQTPRYLIKTRGQQVTLSCSPISGHRSVSWYQQTPGQGLQFLFEYFSETQRNKGNFPGRFSGRQFSNSRSEMNVSTLELGDSALYLCASTTGGMATEAFFGQGTRLTVV.

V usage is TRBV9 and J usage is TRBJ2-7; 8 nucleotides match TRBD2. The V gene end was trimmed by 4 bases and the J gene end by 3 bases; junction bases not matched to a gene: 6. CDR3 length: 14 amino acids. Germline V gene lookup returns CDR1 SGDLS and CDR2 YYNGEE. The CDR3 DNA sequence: TGTGCCAGCAGCCCCGGGACTAGGGGCTACGAGCAGTACTTC. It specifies CASSPGTRGYEQYF.

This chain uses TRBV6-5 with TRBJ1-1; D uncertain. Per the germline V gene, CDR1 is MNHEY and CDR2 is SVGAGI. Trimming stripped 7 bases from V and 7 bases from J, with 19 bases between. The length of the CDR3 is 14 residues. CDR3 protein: CASTTPSPHGEAFF. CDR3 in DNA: TGTGCCAGCACTACCCCCTCTCCCCACGGTGAAGCTTTCTTT.

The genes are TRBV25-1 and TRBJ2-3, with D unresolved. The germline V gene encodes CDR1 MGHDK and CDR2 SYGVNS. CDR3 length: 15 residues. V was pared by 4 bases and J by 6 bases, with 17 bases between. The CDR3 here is CASSVPGPLEDTQYF. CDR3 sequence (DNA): TGTGCCAGCAGTGTTCCGGGTCCCCTGGAGGATACGCAGTATTTT.

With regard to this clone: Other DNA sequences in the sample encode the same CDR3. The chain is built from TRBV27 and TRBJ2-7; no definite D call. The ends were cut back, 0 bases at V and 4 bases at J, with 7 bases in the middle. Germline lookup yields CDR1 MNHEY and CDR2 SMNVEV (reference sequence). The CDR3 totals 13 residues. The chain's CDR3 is CASSLSGSYEQYF. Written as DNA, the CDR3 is TGTGCCAGCAGTTTATCCGGGTCGTACGAGCAGTACTTC.

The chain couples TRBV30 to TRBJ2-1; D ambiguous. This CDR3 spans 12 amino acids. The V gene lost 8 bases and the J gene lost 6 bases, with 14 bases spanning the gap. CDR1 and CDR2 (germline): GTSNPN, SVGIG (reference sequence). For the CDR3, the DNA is TGTGCCGAGAAACGAAACGCCAATGAGCAGTTCTTC. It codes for CAEKRNANEQFF.

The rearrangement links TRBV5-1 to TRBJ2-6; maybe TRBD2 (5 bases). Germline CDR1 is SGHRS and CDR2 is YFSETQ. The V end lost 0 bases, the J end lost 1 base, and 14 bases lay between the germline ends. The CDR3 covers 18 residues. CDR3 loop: CASSLEVGGRSGANVLTF. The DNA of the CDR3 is TGCGCCAGCAGCTTGGAAGTAGGTGGGAGATCTGGGGCCAACGTCCTGACTTTC. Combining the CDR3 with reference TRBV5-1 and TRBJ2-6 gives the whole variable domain KAGVTQTPRYLIKTRGQQVTLSCSPISGHRSVSWYQQTPGQGLQFLFEYFSETQRNKGNFPGRFSGRQFSNSRSEMNVSTLELGDSALYLCASSLEVGGRSGANVLTFGAGSRLTVL.

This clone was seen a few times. The CDR3 spells CATSDRGGRNEQFF. CDR3 nucleotides: TGTGCCACCAGTGACCGGGGGGGCCGAAATGAGCAGTTCTTC. The V call is TRBV24-1, the J call TRBJ2-1; 8 nucleotides agree with TRBD2. This CDR3 contains 14 residues. CDR1 KGHDR and CDR2 SFDVKD come from the germline V gene. After removal of 4 bases from V and 7 bases from J, the junction contained 5 bases not matched to a gene.

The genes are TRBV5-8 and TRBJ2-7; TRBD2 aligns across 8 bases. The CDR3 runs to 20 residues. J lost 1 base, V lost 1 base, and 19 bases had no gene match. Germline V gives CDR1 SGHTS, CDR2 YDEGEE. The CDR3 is CASSLYNFAYRGGQSYEQYF. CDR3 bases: TGTGCCAGCAGCTTGTACAACTTTGCATACCGGGGGGGCCAATCCTACGAGCAGTACTTC.

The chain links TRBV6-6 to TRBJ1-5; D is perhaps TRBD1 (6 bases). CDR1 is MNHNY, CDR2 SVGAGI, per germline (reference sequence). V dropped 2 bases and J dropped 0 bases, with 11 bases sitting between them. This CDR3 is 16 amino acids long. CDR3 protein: CASSYPTGDSNQPQHF. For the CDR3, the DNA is TGTGCCAGCAGTTACCCGACAGGTGATAGCAATCAGCCCCAGCATTTT.